This is a list of T cell receptor beta chains from one sample in a study of blood T cell repertoires in COVID-19. The protocol was immunoSEQ multiplex PCR, while the TCRdb copy is restricted to in-frame clones and leaves out a portion. In the table there are over 150,000 clones, about 88% of which are singletons. The sequencing input was peripheral blood. The receptors here all came from a man in his forties with active or convalescent COVID-19. Both conserved end residues are part of each CDR3. The order of the fields is J gene, V gene, clone size, D gene, CDR3 DNA, CDR3 protein. D genes are given only for firm matches. Where a row states a size, it is once, few, many or the class of an expanded clone; other rows omit it.

j_call: TRBJ2-5
v_call: TRBV6-5
clone_size: NA
d_call: TRBD2
cdr3_nt: TGTGCCAGTCGACTAGCGGGGGGGCCTGGAGAGACCCAGTACTTC
cdr3_aa: CASRLAGGPGETQYF

j_call: TRBJ1-1
v_call: TRBV2
clone_size: NA
d_call: NA
cdr3_nt: TGTGCCTCACAAGGAGGGTGGAACACTGAAGCTTTCTTT
cdr3_aa: CASQGGWNTEAFF

j_call: TRBJ1-3
v_call: TRBV7-9
clone_size: NA
d_call: NA
cdr3_nt: TGTGCCAGCAGCGTCAGGGTATCCGGAAACACCATATATTTT
cdr3_aa: CASSVRVSGNTIYF

j_call: TRBJ1-1
v_call: TRBV7-2
clone_size: NA
d_call: TRBD1
cdr3_nt: TGTGCCAGCAGACCACAGGGGGTGGGGAACACTGAAGCTTTCTTT
cdr3_aa: CASRPQGVGNTEAFF

j_call: TRBJ1-6
v_call: TRBV12-3/TRBV12-4
clone_size: NA
d_call: NA
cdr3_nt: TGTGCCAGCAGTTCCGGGACAACCTCACCCCTCCACTTT
cdr3_aa: CASSSGTTSPLHF

j_call: TRBJ1-1
v_call: TRBV30
clone_size: NA
d_call: NA
cdr3_nt: TGTGCCTGGAGCCGGGAGACCTTGAACACTGAAGCTTTCTTT
cdr3_aa: CAWSRETLNTEAFF

j_call: TRBJ1-2
v_call: TRBV7-8
clone_size: NA
d_call: NA
cdr3_nt: TGTGCCAGCAGCTTAGAGAGGACATCGGCTGCATACTATGGCTACACCTTC
cdr3_aa: CASSLERTSAAYYGYTF

j_call: TRBJ2-2
v_call: TRBV12-5
clone_size: NA
d_call: NA
cdr3_nt: TGTGCTAGTGGTTTGGGACTAGGTCCCCCCGGGGAGCTGTTTTTT
cdr3_aa: CASGLGLGPPGELFF

j_call: TRBJ1-1
v_call: TRBV2
clone_size: NA
d_call: NA
cdr3_nt: TGTGCCAGCAGTGAGCTGGTAGAGATTTTCTTT
cdr3_aa: CASSELVEIFF

j_call: TRBJ2-7
v_call: TRBV27
clone_size: NA
d_call: NA
cdr3_nt: TGTGCCAGCAGCGTAACCCTAAACTACGAGCAGTACTTC
cdr3_aa: CASSVTLNYEQYF

j_call: TRBJ1-5
v_call: TRBV10-1
clone_size: NA
d_call: TRBD1
cdr3_nt: TGCGCCAGCAGTGTAGGGGGCGCTTGTAGCAATCAGCCCCAGCATTTT
cdr3_aa: CASSVGGACSNQPQHF

j_call: TRBJ1-1
v_call: TRBV19
clone_size: NA
d_call: NA
cdr3_nt: TGTGCCAGCAGAGACGGGATCACTGAAGCTTTCTTT
cdr3_aa: CASRDGITEAFF

j_call: TRBJ1-3
v_call: TRBV10-3
clone_size: few
d_call: NA
cdr3_nt: TGTGCCATCAGTGAGTCAAAGAGGCCGCCTTTATTCTCTGGAAACACCATATATTTT
cdr3_aa: CAISESKRPPLFSGNTIYF

j_call: TRBJ1-6
v_call: TRBV4-2
clone_size: NA
d_call: NA
cdr3_nt: TGTGCCAGCAGCCAAGATGGGGCGGCCGCTTATAATTCACCCCTCCACTTT
cdr3_aa: CASSQDGAAAYNSPLHF

j_call: TRBJ2-5
v_call: TRBV5-4
clone_size: NA
d_call: NA
cdr3_nt: TGTGCCAGCAGCTTGGGACGGGGGGCTCTACTCCAAGAGACCCAGTACTTC
cdr3_aa: CASSLGRGALLQETQYF

j_call: TRBJ1-2
v_call: TRBV4-3
clone_size: NA
d_call: TRBD1
cdr3_nt: TGCGCCAGCAGCCAAGACCAGGGGGCGCGGAACTATGGCTACACCTTC
cdr3_aa: CASSQDQGARNYGYTF

j_call: TRBJ2-5
v_call: TRBV4-2
clone_size: NA
d_call: NA
cdr3_nt: TGTGCCAGCAGCCCGTCCACTCAAGAGACCCAGTACTTC
cdr3_aa: CASSPSTQETQYF

j_call: TRBJ2-3
v_call: TRBV29-1
clone_size: NA
d_call: NA
cdr3_nt: TGCAGCGCGCATGCTAGCGTGGTTCCAGATACGCAGTATTTT
cdr3_aa: CSAHASVVPDTQYF

j_call: TRBJ1-1
v_call: TRBV5-3
clone_size: NA
d_call: NA
cdr3_nt: TGTGCCAGAAGCTTGGTCAGGGGCACTGAAGCTTTCTTT
cdr3_aa: CARSLVRGTEAFF

j_call: TRBJ2-2
v_call: TRBV7-8
clone_size: NA
d_call: TRBD2
cdr3_nt: TGTGCCAGCAGCTTAGCCCTAGCGGGGTACACCGGGGAGCTGTTTTTT
cdr3_aa: CASSLALAGYTGELFF

j_call: TRBJ1-1
v_call: TRBV18
clone_size: NA
d_call: TRBD1
cdr3_nt: TGTGCCAGCTCCCTTCTACCGGGACAGGGACGAACTGAAGCTTTCTTT
cdr3_aa: CASSLLPGQGRTEAFF

j_call: TRBJ2-7
v_call: TRBV6-1
clone_size: once
d_call: NA
cdr3_nt: TGTGCCAGCAGTGAAAGGCTAGCTGACGAGCAGTACTTC
cdr3_aa: CASSERLADEQYF

j_call: TRBJ2-1
v_call: TRBV30
clone_size: NA
d_call: NA
cdr3_nt: TGTGCCTGGAGTCGTACAGTTAACAATGAGCAGTTCTTC
cdr3_aa: CAWSRTVNNEQFF

j_call: TRBJ1-5
v_call: TRBV19
clone_size: NA
d_call: NA
cdr3_nt: TGTGCCAGTAGTGGGTCCCGAGGGAGGGATCAGCCCCAGCATTTT
cdr3_aa: CASSGSRGRDQPQHF

j_call: TRBJ2-3
v_call: TRBV2
clone_size: NA
d_call: NA
cdr3_nt: TGTGCCAGCAGGACTAGGGCAGATACGCAGTATTTT
cdr3_aa: CASRTRADTQYF

j_call: TRBJ1-6
v_call: TRBV7-9
clone_size: NA
d_call: TRBD1
cdr3_nt: TGTGCCAGCAGCTTAGGGAGACAGGGTTATTCACCCCTCCACTTT
cdr3_aa: CASSLGRQGYSPLHF

j_call: TRBJ1-2
v_call: TRBV6-5
clone_size: once
d_call: NA
cdr3_nt: TGTGCCAGCAGACCCGGCCCTCACAGCTATGGCTACACCTTC
cdr3_aa: CASRPGPHSYGYTF

j_call: TRBJ1-5
v_call: TRBV5-1
clone_size: once
d_call: NA
cdr3_nt: TGCGCCAGCAGCTTGTCCGGGGATAGCAATCAGCCCCAGCATTTT
cdr3_aa: CASSLSGDSNQPQHF

j_call: TRBJ2-5
v_call: TRBV10-1
clone_size: once
d_call: TRBD1
cdr3_nt: TGCGCCAGCAGTGGGGACAGTCAAGAGACCCAGTACTTC
cdr3_aa: CASSGDSQETQYF

j_call: TRBJ2-5
v_call: TRBV5-1
clone_size: NA
d_call: TRBD1
cdr3_nt: TGCGCCAGCAGCTTGGAGACAGGGTACGAGACCCAGTACTTC
cdr3_aa: CASSLETGYETQYF

j_call: TRBJ1-4
v_call: TRBV28
clone_size: few
d_call: TRBD1
cdr3_nt: TGTGCCACCCATGAGAAAAAGGGGGCGACTGAAAAACTGTTTTTT
cdr3_aa: CATHEKKGATEKLFF

j_call: TRBJ1-5
v_call: TRBV28
clone_size: NA
d_call: NA
cdr3_nt: TGTGCCAGCACCACTCCGGGGGGAGGACAGCCCCAGCATTTT
cdr3_aa: CASTTPGGGQPQHF

j_call: TRBJ1-6
v_call: TRBV5-6
clone_size: NA
d_call: NA
cdr3_nt: TGTGCCAGCAGCGGGGGACAAAAGAATTCACCCCTCCACTTT
cdr3_aa: CASSGGQKNSPLHF

j_call: TRBJ1-2
v_call: TRBV5-1
clone_size: NA
d_call: NA
cdr3_nt: TGCGCCAGCAGCTTGCCCGGGAGGGACAACTATGGCTACACCTTC
cdr3_aa: CASSLPGRDNYGYTF

j_call: TRBJ1-4
v_call: TRBV4-3
clone_size: NA
d_call: NA
cdr3_nt: TGCGCCAGCAGCCAAGATGTAGGGGCAACTAATGAAAAACTGTTTTTT
cdr3_aa: CASSQDVGATNEKLFF

j_call: TRBJ2-7
v_call: TRBV6-6
clone_size: NA
d_call: TRBD1
cdr3_nt: TGTGCCAGCGAAGACAGGGGGTCGGACGAGCAGTACTTC
cdr3_aa: CASEDRGSDEQYF

j_call: TRBJ1-5
v_call: TRBV19
clone_size: NA
d_call: TRBD1
cdr3_nt: TGTGCCAGTAGCGACAGGGGGCTGAGGAGCAATCAGCCCCAGCATTTT
cdr3_aa: CASSDRGLRSNQPQHF

j_call: TRBJ2-7
v_call: TRBV14
clone_size: NA
d_call: NA
cdr3_nt: TGTGCCAGCAGCCAAGGAGGGGGAGTCGACGAGCAGTACTTC
cdr3_aa: CASSQGGGVDEQYF

j_call: TRBJ2-1
v_call: TRBV12-5
clone_size: NA
d_call: TRBD2
cdr3_nt: TGTGCTAGTGGGCCTCGTATCGGGGGGACCTACAATGAGCAGTTCTTC
cdr3_aa: CASGPRIGGTYNEQFF

j_call: TRBJ2-7
v_call: TRBV6-6
clone_size: once
d_call: NA
cdr3_nt: TGTGCCAGCAGTTACTCACAGGGTGCCTACGAGCAGTACTTC
cdr3_aa: CASSYSQGAYEQYF

j_call: TRBJ1-1
v_call: TRBV7-9
clone_size: NA
d_call: TRBD1
cdr3_nt: TGTGCCAGCAGCTTAGGCCCCAGCGGGACAGGGGACACTGAAGCTTTCTTT
cdr3_aa: CASSLGPSGTGDTEAFF

j_call: TRBJ2-5
v_call: TRBV1
clone_size: few
d_call: NA
cdr3_nt: TGCACCAGCAGCCAAGAACCAGCGGGGGGGCAAGAGACCCAGTACTTC
cdr3_aa: CTSSQEPAGGQETQYF

j_call: TRBJ2-2
v_call: TRBV24-1
clone_size: NA
d_call: NA
cdr3_nt: TGTGCCACCAGCTTATTCACCGGGGAGCTGTTTTTT
cdr3_aa: CATSLFTGELFF

j_call: TRBJ1-1
v_call: TRBV6-5
clone_size: NA
d_call: NA
cdr3_nt: TGTGCCAGCAAGGAGATAAACAGGATAACTGAAGCTTTCTTT
cdr3_aa: CASKEINRITEAFF

j_call: TRBJ2-1
v_call: TRBV4-3
clone_size: NA
d_call: TRBD1
cdr3_nt: TGCGCCAGCAGCCACGCCTGGACAGGAGGACATGAGCAGTTCTTC
cdr3_aa: CASSHAWTGGHEQFF

j_call: TRBJ1-2
v_call: TRBV5-1
clone_size: NA
d_call: TRBD1
cdr3_nt: TGCGCCAGCAGCTTCGACAGGGTTATCTATGGCTACACCTTC
cdr3_aa: CASSFDRVIYGYTF

j_call: TRBJ1-2
v_call: TRBV2
clone_size: NA
d_call: TRBD1
cdr3_nt: TGTGCCAGCAGGATTACGCAACAGGGGTTCGGGTATGGCTACACCTTC
cdr3_aa: CASRITQQGFGYGYTF

j_call: TRBJ1-2
v_call: TRBV9
clone_size: once
d_call: NA
cdr3_nt: TGTGCCAGCAGCGAAGGCCGACAAACTAACTATGGCTACACCTTC
cdr3_aa: CASSEGRQTNYGYTF

j_call: TRBJ2-7
v_call: TRBV15
clone_size: NA
d_call: TRBD2
cdr3_nt: TGTGCCACCAGCAGAGATGGGACTACCTCCTACGAGCAGTACTTC
cdr3_aa: CATSRDGTTSYEQYF

j_call: TRBJ1-5
v_call: TRBV5-1
clone_size: many
d_call: NA
cdr3_nt: TGCGCCAGCAGCTTGGGGGCCAATCAGCCCCAGCATTTT
cdr3_aa: CASSLGANQPQHF

j_call: TRBJ2-2
v_call: TRBV5-1
clone_size: once
d_call: TRBD2
cdr3_nt: TGCGCCAGCAGCTGGGGGACTAGCGGTAACACCGGGGAGCTGTTTTTT
cdr3_aa: CASSWGTSGNTGELFF